Shown below are 20 T cell receptor beta chains from a single sample sequenced in a study of T cell repertoires in cytomegalovirus infection. TCRdb called the reads again in MiXCR, with one record for every CDR3 protein. Here the sample spans roughly 230,000 distinct CDR3 sequences, about a sixth being singletons. Specimen: CD8+ T cells from PBMCs. All receptors derive from a human donor in good health (CMV status not recorded). Some clones in this sample may be carry-over from other donors' samples.

The genes are TRBV6-6 and TRBJ2-3, with 13 bases fitting TRBD2. In germline, CDR1 is MNHNY, CDR2 SVGAGI (reference sequence). With 6 bases clipped from V and 6 bases from J, the junction kept 9 bases outside the gene matches. The CDR3 is 16 residues long. The CDR3 sequence: CASRQWTSGGWDTQYF. The CDR3 DNA reads TGTGCCAGCAGGCAATGGACTAGCGGGGGTTGGGATACGCAGTATTTT.

The chain carries TRBV27 and TRBJ2-1; D might be TRBD1 or TRBD2, each matching 5 bases. The V gene's germline CDR1 is MNHEY and CDR2 SMNVEV (reference sequence). This CDR3 region has 13 residues. V dropped 2 bases and J dropped 7 bases, with 9 bases sitting between them. CDR3 in amino acids: CASSLGWGNEQFF. The CDR3 DNA reads TGTGCCAGCAGTTTAGGGTGGGGGAATGAGCAGTTCTTC.

This clonotype was observed a handful of times. The genes are TRBV13 and TRBJ2-3; D may be TRBD1 (5 bases). Germline lookup yields CDR1 PRHDT and CDR2 FYEKMQ (reference sequence). This CDR3 region has 18 residues. V was clipped by 0 bases and J by 0 bases, with 16 bases between them. The CDR3 DNA reads TGTGCCAGCAGCTTAGGCCTAGGGGCTACAGCTAGCACAGATACGCAGTATTTT. Encoded protein: CASSLGLGATASTDTQYF.

In this sample, this clonotype turned up a few times. This sequence joins TRBV19 and TRBJ2-1; D might be TRBD1 (6 bases). The germline V and J ends were trimmed by 1 base and 4 bases, with 11 bases remaining between them. This CDR3 is built from 15 residues. Germline CDR1 LNHDA, CDR2 SQIVND (reference sequence). CDR3 bases: TGTGCCAGTAGTATAGGGGACACAGCTTACAATGAGCAGTTCTTC. Translation: CASSIGDTAYNEQFF.

A few counts support this clonotype. The chain couples TRBV12-5 to TRBJ2-6; the match to TRBD1 covers 9 bases. This CDR3 has 19 residues. Trimming at V came to 0 bases and at J to 4 bases, leaving 10 bases not matched to a gene. Per germline, CDR1 LGHNT and CDR2 FRNRAP. The CDR3 protein is CASGLVGTGRVSGANVLTF. DNA for the CDR3: TGTGCTAGTGGTTTGGTCGGGACAGGGAGGGTCTCAGGGGCCAACGTCCTGACTTTC.

This clonotype showed up many times. The chain has TRBV6-5 and TRBJ2-3; D perhaps matches TRBD2 (8 bases). The germline CDR1 and CDR2 sequences are MNHEY and SVGAGI. Trimming removed 3 bases at V and 1 base at J, with 11 bases between. This CDR3 comprises 15 residues. The chain's CDR3 is CASSYSGTGTDTQYF. The CDR3 coding sequence is TGTGCCAGCAGTTATAGCGGGACAGGCACAGATACGCAGTATTTT.

This clonotype was counted a few times. The CDR3 spells CASTRGAFEAFF. The DNA of the CDR3 is TGTGCCTCAACGCGGGGGGCATTTGAAGCTTTCTTT. This chain uses TRBV7-9 with TRBJ1-1; perhaps TRBD1 as D (6 bases). Looked up from germline, CDR1 is SEHNR and CDR2 is FQNEAQ (reference sequence). V lost 11 bases and J lost 7, with 17 bases in between. The CDR3 extends over 12 amino acids.

This clonotype was picked up a small number of times. The chain joins TRBV4-3 to TRBJ2-2; D unresolved. V was cut by 0 bases and J by 10 bases, with 9 bases left in between. Germline V gene data show CDR1 as LGHNA and CDR2 as YSLEER. The length of the CDR3 is 13 residues. CDR3 DNA sequence: TGCGCCAGCAGCCAAGATGTGGGTGAGGAGCTGTTTTTT. This encodes CASSQDVGEELFF.

This clonotype appeared many times. V gene TRBV7-8 combines with J gene TRBJ2-7; D gene unclear. The germline gives CDR1 SGHVS, CDR2 FQNEAQ. The germline V and J ends were trimmed by 4 bases and 2 bases, with 12 bases remaining between them. The CDR3 runs 14 residues. The CDR3 DNA follows: TGTGCCAGCAGCTCCCCCCACTCTCCCTACGAGCAGTACTTC. Protein: CASSSPHSPYEQYF. The full variable domain, in which reference TRBV7-8 and TRBJ2-7 provide the parts outside the CDR3, is GAGVSQSPRYKVAKRGQDVALRCDPISGHVSLFWYQQALGQGPEFLTYFQNEAQLDKSGLPSDRFFAERPEGSVSTLKIQRTQQEDSAVYLCASSSPHSPYEQYFGPGTRLTVT.

This chain joins TRBV4-1 and TRBJ1-1; a possible D gene is TRBD1 (6 bases). Deletions cut 0 bases from V and 2 bases from J, with 13 bases between. The CDR3 spans 16 residues. Germline V gives CDR1 MGHRA, CDR2 YSYEKL. The DNA of the CDR3 is TGCGCCAGCAGCCAAGAGCCTCGACAGGAAAACACTGAAGCTTTCTTT. Translation: CASSQEPRQENTEAFF.

The rearrangement links TRBV20-1 to TRBJ2-7; D remains unclear. CDR1 DFQATT and CDR2 SNEGSKA come from the germline V gene (reference sequence). CDR3 length equals 14 residues. V lost 0 bases, J lost 5 bases, and 14 bases lay in between. The CDR3 DNA is TGCAGTGCTAGAGATCTTTTGAGGTTCCACGAGCAGTACTTC. Its translation is CSARDLLRFHEQYF.

This clonotype was detected only a few times. The chain combines TRBV14 with TRBJ2-3, with 12 bases that match TRBD2. Germline assignment: CDR1 SGHDN and CDR2 FVKESK. V trimming: 1 base; J trimming: 5 bases; junction bases outside the gene matches: 4. The CDR3 covers 16 residues. CDR3 in DNA: TGTGCCAGCAGCCAAGGGACTAGCGGGGTAGGAGATACGCAGTATTTT. This encodes CASSQGTSGVGDTQYF.

The rearrangement links TRBV4-1 to TRBJ1-5; D not certain. With 2 bases removed from V and 0 bases from J, the gap between germline ends came to 14 bases. Per germline, CDR1 MGHRA and CDR2 YSYEKL. The CDR3 has 17 amino acids. The CDR3 sequence is CASSQWAGGYSNQPQHF. The CDR3 coding sequence is TGCGCCAGCAGCCAATGGGCAGGCGGGTATAGCAATCAGCCCCAGCATTTT.

This clonotype was observed a few times. V and J are TRBV6-6 and TRBJ2-5; tentative D call: TRBD1 (6 bases). The CDR3 runs 16 residues. The V end lost 2 bases, the J end lost 5 bases, and 18 bases lay between the germline ends. Germline CDR1 MNHNY, CDR2 SVGAGI (reference sequence). The CDR3 is CASSYDPQGFLETQYF. In nucleotides, the CDR3 is TGTGCCAGCAGTTACGACCCACAGGGATTCCTTGAGACCCAGTACTTC.

CDR3 protein: CASSPGEVLVSPLHF. CDR3 DNA: TGTGCCAGCAGTCCCGGGGAGGTCTTGGTTTCACCCCTCCACTTT. The rearrangement uses TRBV28 and TRBJ1-6; D gene uncertain. The CDR3 has 15 amino acids. Looked up from germline, CDR1 is MDHEN and CDR2 is SYDVKM. The V and J ends lost 5 bases and 9 bases respectively, with 17 bases between them.

This clonotype has just a few counts. The chain couples TRBV7-9 to TRBJ2-7; D not certain. Germline CDR1 and CDR2: SEHNR and FQNEAQ (reference sequence). CDR3 length: 13 amino acids. Trimming took 4 bases from V and 0 from J, leaving 7 bases between them. The CDR3 nucleotides read TGTGCCAGCAGCTCGATAGACTCCTACGAGCAGTACTTC. The encoded protein is CASSSIDSYEQYF. Full variable domain (outside the CDR3, taken from reference TRBV7-9 and TRBJ2-7): DTGVSQNPRHKITKRGQNVTFRCDPISEHNRLYWYRQTLGQGPEFLTYFQNEAQLEKSRLLSDRFSAERPKGSFSTLEIQRTEQGDSAMYLCASSSIDSYEQYFGPGTRLTVT.

The V call is TRBV6-6, the J call TRBJ2-7; no definite D call. V dropped 4 bases and J dropped 0 bases, with 25 bases sitting between them. CDR1 is MNHNY and CDR2 is SVGAGI in the germline V gene (reference sequence). The CDR3 loop spans 19 amino acids. CDR3 DNA: TGTGCCAGCAGTTCCCCCAGGCCAAGCGACCTAGGAGCCTCCTACGAGCAGTACTTC. This sequence encodes CASSSPRPSDLGASYEQYF.

This clonotype was counted at least ten times. The rearrangement joins TRBV6-1 to TRBJ2-3; TRBD1 agrees at 7 bases. The germline V gene encodes CDR1 MNHNS and CDR2 SASEGT. V gave up 4 bases and J gave up 9 bases; unmatched junction bases: 10. The CDR3 extends over 14 amino acids. CDR3 DNA: TGTGCCAGCAGTGCACAGGGGCCCCGTCGGACGCAGTATTTT. Translation gives CASSAQGPRRTQYF.

This clonotype was seen a few times. V and J are TRBV28 and TRBJ2-4; no clear D gene. V was trimmed by 4 bases and J by 3 bases, leaving 13 bases between them. The CDR3 spans 15 residues. The V gene's germline CDR1 is MDHEN and CDR2 SYDVKM. The CDR3 DNA is TGTGCCAGCAGTTCCCACTTCGAGAGCAAAAACATTCAGTACTTC. Its translation is CASSSHFESKNIQYF.

This clonotype has only a few counts. The rearrangement links TRBV19 to TRBJ2-4, with 10 bases fitting TRBD2. The CDR3 consists of 13 residues. Looked up from germline, CDR1 is LNHDA and CDR2 is SQIVND (reference sequence). After removal of 3 bases from V and 11 bases from J, the junction contained 4 bases not matched to a gene. The CDR3 DNA reads as TGTGCCAGTAGTATCGCTAGCGGGAGCGTTCAGTACTTC. Translating it yields CASSIASGSVQYF. Based on the CDR3 plus reference TRBV19 and TRBJ2-4, the full variable domain is DGGITQSPKYLFRKEGQNVTLSCEQNLNHDAMYWYRQDPGQGLRLIYYSQIVNDFQKGDIAEGYSVSREKKESFPLTVTSAQKNPTAFYLCASSIASGSVQYFGAGTRLSVL.